This T cell receptor beta chain was retrieved from a study of shared clonotypes between healthy human individuals. Study outcomes and limitations: Clonotype sharing across a few donors was observed for about 5.5% of naive CD4 clonotypes. The study found lower generation probabilities in non-shared clonotypes than in those shared by all four donors.

Evenly divided among several immunoSEQ plates was the genomic DNA of each subset. Assay: immunoSEQ multiplex PCR; the TCRdb copy retains only in-frame clones and omits some. This table holds around 2.1 million clones, roughly 95% found once. V dropped 5 bases and J dropped 0 bases, with 16 bases sitting between them. The V gene's germline CDR1 is SQVTM and CDR2 ANQGSEA. CDR3 size: 16 residues. Notes on this clone: The antigen is not known.

The chain couples TRBV29-1 to TRBJ2-2; D is possibly TRBD2 (5 bases). Sequencing was done on a sample of naive CD4+ T cells sorted from blood. Subset denoted: CD45RA+ positively selected. The TCR comes from a man aged 18 to 30 in good health. CDR3 residues: CSVPMFEGSNTGELFF. CDR3 bases: TGCAGCGTTCCCATGTTTGAGGGATCGAACACCGGGGAGCTGTTTTTT.